This T cell receptor beta chain emerged from a study of neurological immune-mediated disorders. CDR3 length equals 13 residues. V was clipped by 0 bases and J by 6 bases, with 8 bases between them. Germline V gene sequence: CDR1 MNHEY, CDR2 SMNVEV (reference sequence). TCRdb redid the calling of the 5' RACE reads with MiXCR, one entry per CDR3 protein. The table includes over 45,000 distinct CDR3 sequences, 3% to 4% detected once. Sequenced: CD4+ T cells from blood. This sequence joins TRBV27 and TRBJ1-1; D is ambiguous. The clonotype originates from a woman in her 40s with multiple sclerosis. CDR3 region: CASSLSGTAEAFF. DNA of the CDR3: TGTGCCAGCAGTTTATCCGGAACAGCTGAAGCTTTCTTT.